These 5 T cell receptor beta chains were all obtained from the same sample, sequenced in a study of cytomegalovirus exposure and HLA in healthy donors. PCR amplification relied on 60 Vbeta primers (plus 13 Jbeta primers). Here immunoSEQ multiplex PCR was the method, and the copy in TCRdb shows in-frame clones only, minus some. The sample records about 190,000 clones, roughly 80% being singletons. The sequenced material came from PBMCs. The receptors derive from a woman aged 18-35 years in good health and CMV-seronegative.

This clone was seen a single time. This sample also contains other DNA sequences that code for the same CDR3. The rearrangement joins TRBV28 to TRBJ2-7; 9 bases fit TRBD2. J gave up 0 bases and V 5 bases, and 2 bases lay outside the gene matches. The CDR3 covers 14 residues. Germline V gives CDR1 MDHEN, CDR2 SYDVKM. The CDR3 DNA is TGTGCCAGCAGTCGTAGCGGGAGCTCCTACGAGCAGTACTTC. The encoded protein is CASSRSGSSYEQYF.

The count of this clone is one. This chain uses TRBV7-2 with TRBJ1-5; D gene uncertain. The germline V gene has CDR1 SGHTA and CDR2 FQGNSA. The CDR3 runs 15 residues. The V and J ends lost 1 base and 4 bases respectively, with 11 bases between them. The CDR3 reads CASSLEQSGNQPQHF. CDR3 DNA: TGTGCCAGCAGCTTAGAACAGAGTGGGAATCAGCCCCAGCATTTT.

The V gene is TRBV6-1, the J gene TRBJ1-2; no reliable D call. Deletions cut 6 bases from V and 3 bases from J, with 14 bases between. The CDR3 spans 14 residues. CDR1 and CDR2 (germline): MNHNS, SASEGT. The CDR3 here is CASSTSVRDYGYTF. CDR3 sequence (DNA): TGTGCCAGCAGCACCAGCGTGAGGGACTATGGCTACACCTTC.

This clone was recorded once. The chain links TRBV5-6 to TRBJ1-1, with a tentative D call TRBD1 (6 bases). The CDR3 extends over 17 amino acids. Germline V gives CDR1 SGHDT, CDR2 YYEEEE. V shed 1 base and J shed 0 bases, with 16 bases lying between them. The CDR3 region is CASSLIRGRGLNTEAFF. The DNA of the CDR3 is TGTGCCAGCAGCTTGATCCGGGGCAGGGGATTGAACACTGAAGCTTTCTTT. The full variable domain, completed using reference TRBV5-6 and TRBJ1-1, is DAGVTQSPTHLIKTRGQQVTLRCSPKSGHDTVSWYQQALGQGPQFIFQYYEEEERQRGNFPDRFSGHQFPNYSSELNVNALLLGDSALYLCASSLIRGRGLNTEAFFGQGTRLTVV.

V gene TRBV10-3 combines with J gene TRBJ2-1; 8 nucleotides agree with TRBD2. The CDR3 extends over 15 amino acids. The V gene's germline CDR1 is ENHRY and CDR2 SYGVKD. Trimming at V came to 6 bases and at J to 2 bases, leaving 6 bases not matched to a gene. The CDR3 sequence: CAIRYSAGAYNEQFF. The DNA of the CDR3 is TGTGCCATCAGATACTCAGCGGGAGCCTACAATGAGCAGTTCTTC.